The T cell receptor (beta chain) described here comes from a study of T cell responses to AZD1222 COVID-19 vaccine. The CDR3 sequence is 13 residues long. V was trimmed by 5 bases and J by 4 bases, leaving 12 bases between them. Germline values: CDR1 LNHDA, CDR2 SQIVND (reference sequence). Produced via immunoSEQ multiplex PCR; TCRdb's table is partial and in-frame only. The table lists more than 100,000 clones, 85% to 95% of them singletons. The source is an adult in good health. The specimen was peripheral blood, collected on day 0 of AZD1222 vaccination. This chain links TRBV19 with TRBJ2-7; D unclear. CDR3 in DNA: TGTGCCAGTAGTTCTGCAGTTTCATACGAGCAGTACTTC. It yields the protein CASSSAVSYEQYF.